The 22 T cell receptor beta chains below were found in one sample sequenced in a study of cytomegalovirus exposure and HLA in healthy donors. PCR used 60 Vbeta primers and 13 Jbeta primers. Assay: immunoSEQ multiplex PCR; the TCRdb copy retains only in-frame clones and omits some. Of 100,000 to 150,000 clones listed, 65% to 85% are singletons. The sequencing input was PBMCs. The receptor source for this set is a woman under 30 in good health and CMV-seronegative.

V gene TRBV5-1 combines with J gene TRBJ1-4, with D possibly TRBD1 on 5 matching bases. This CDR3 has 16 residues. Germline CDR1 is SGHRS and CDR2 is YFSETQ. V gave up 0 bases and J gave up 5 bases, with 14 bases separating them. Here the CDR3 reads CASSLGPQAENEKLFF. CDR3 sequence (DNA): TGCGCCAGCAGCTTGGGGCCACAGGCCGAGAATGAAAAACTGTTTTTT.

The chain uses TRBV10-3 and TRBJ2-1; TRBD2 agrees at 13 bases. The V gene's germline CDR1 is ENHRY and CDR2 SYGVKD. The ends lost 9 bases at V and 3 bases at J; junction bases unmatched: 14. The CDR3 loop spans 18 amino acids. This CDR3 reads CAIRGIGLAGVSYNEQFF. CDR3 bases: TGTGCCATACGGGGAATCGGACTAGCGGGAGTTAGCTACAATGAGCAGTTCTTC.

The chain carries TRBV30 and TRBJ1-1, with D possibly TRBD1 on 6 matching bases. The CDR3 runs to 15 residues. The V end was cut by 0 bases, the J end by 2 bases, with 13 bases between. The germline V gene has CDR1 GTSNPN and CDR2 SVGIG (reference sequence). CDR3 in amino acids: CAWSVGGGYNTEAFF. Here the CDR3 DNA reads TGTGCCTGGAGTGTGGGGGGGGGCTATAACACTGAAGCTTTCTTT.

The chain uses TRBV5-1 and TRBJ2-3, with a weak D call TRBD2 (6 bases). V gave up 0 bases and J gave up 1 base, with 15 bases separating them. Germline V CDR1 and CDR2: SGHRS, YFSETQ. The CDR3 runs to 17 residues. For the CDR3, the DNA is TGCGCCAGCAGCTTGGCCCCGGCGGGCGGGGGCACAGATACGCAGTATTTT. It translates to CASSLAPAGGGTDTQYF.

The V and J genes are TRBV4-2 and TRBJ2-5, with 10 bases matching TRBD2. The ends lost 4 bases at V and 3 bases at J; junction bases unmatched: 2. The CDR3 is 14 residues long. Germline-derived CDR1 and CDR2 are LGHNA and YNFKEQ. The CDR3 protein is CASSPLAGEETQYF. Written as DNA, the CDR3 is TGTGCCAGCAGCCCCCTAGCGGGAGAAGAGACCCAGTACTTC.

V gene TRBV6-5 combines with J gene TRBJ1-1, with 7 bases that match TRBD1. Germline CDR1 and CDR2: MNHEY and SVGAGI. The CDR3 extends over 14 amino acids. Losses at the gene ends were 7 bases for V and 5 bases for J; bases not matched to a gene: 10. The CDR3 spells CASKTSGGRTEAFF. The CDR3 coding sequence is TGTGCCAGCAAAACCTCAGGGGGAAGGACTGAAGCTTTCTTT.

This clone was found once. This rearrangement joins TRBV7-9 to TRBJ1-2; D gene ambiguous. V was cut by 10 bases and J by 7 bases, with 19 bases left in between. The CDR3 loop spans 13 amino acids. Germline V gene lookup returns CDR1 SEHNR and CDR2 FQNEAQ (reference sequence). The CDR3 loop is CATSTEYESGYTF. Written as DNA, the CDR3 is TGTGCCACCTCCACTGAGTATGAATCTGGCTACACCTTC.

For the CDR3, the DNA is TGCGCCAGCCACTCCGGGACAGGGTCCGATACGCAGTATTTT. Amino acids: CASHSGTGSDTQYF. This chain links TRBV5-1 with TRBJ2-3, with TRBD1 matching over 9 bases. V was clipped by 7 bases and J by 6 bases; unmatched bases: 9. This CDR3 contains 14 residues. Looked up from germline, CDR1 is SGHRS and CDR2 is YFSETQ.

This sequence joins TRBV30 and TRBJ1-2; 9 nucleotides agree with TRBD1. The CDR3 loop spans 17 amino acids. The trim removed 5 bases at V and 2 bases at J, leaving 15 bases unmatched. Per germline, CDR1 GTSNPN and CDR2 SVGIG (reference sequence). The CDR3 is CAWGGSGTGKMNYGYTF. The CDR3 DNA follows: TGTGCCTGGGGGGGTTCGGGGACAGGGAAGATGAACTATGGCTACACCTTC.

The rearrangement uses TRBV11-2 and TRBJ2-5, with 14 bases identical to TRBD2. The CDR3 sequence is 15 residues long. Germline values: CDR1 SGHAT, CDR2 FQNNGV. V lost 5 bases to trimming and J lost 4 bases; unmatched junction nucleotides: 3. The CDR3 DNA follows: TGTGCCAGCAGCCCAGGACTAGCGGGAGGAGAGACCCAGTACTTC. Protein: CASSPGLAGGETQYF.

The rearrangement links TRBV2 to TRBJ1-2; TRBD1 matches at 10 bases. V lost 8 bases to trimming and J lost 3 bases; unmatched junction nucleotides: 3. This CDR3 comprises 13 residues. Germline-derived CDR1 and CDR2 are SNHLY and FYNNEI. The CDR3 sequence is CASEGQGDYGYTF. CDR3 nucleotide sequence: TGTGCCAGCGAAGGACAGGGGGACTATGGCTACACCTTC.

The chain couples TRBV5-1 to TRBJ1-3; TRBD1 matches at 7 bases. This CDR3 contains 16 residues. V was clipped by 1 base and J by 4 bases; unmatched bases: 8. The V gene's germline CDR1 is SGHRS and CDR2 YFSETQ. The CDR3 DNA is TGCGCCAGCAGCTTGTCCCCAGGGGGAAAAGGAAACACCATATATTTT. It is translated as CASSLSPGGKGNTIYF.

J is TRBJ2-3 and V is TRBV7-9; 8 bases match TRBD1. V lost 5 bases, J lost 2 bases, and 9 bases stayed unmatched. This CDR3 has 16 amino acids. CDR1 and CDR2 (germline): SEHNR, FQNEAQ (reference sequence). The CDR3 spells CASSTRDRTSTDTQYF. CDR3 coding DNA: TGTGCCAGCAGCACCCGGGACAGGACATCCACAGATACGCAGTATTTT.

This sequence joins TRBV6-1 and TRBJ1-5; TRBD1 aligns across 8 bases. This CDR3 has 14 residues. With V trimmed by 5 bases and J by 4 bases, 4 bases remained unmatched. Per the germline V gene, CDR1 is MNHNS and CDR2 is SASEGT. The chain's CDR3 is CASSSRGPNQPQHF. The CDR3 nucleotides are TGTGCCAGCAGTTCCAGGGGGCCAAATCAGCCCCAGCATTTT.

The J gene is TRBJ1-5, the V gene TRBV10-3, with D maybe TRBD1 (5 bases). Per germline, CDR1 ENHRY and CDR2 SYGVKD. Trimming took 4 bases from V and 10 from J, leaving 20 bases between them. CDR3 length: 15 amino acids. CDR3 loop: CAISVDGGGRSPQHF. The CDR3 nucleotides are TGTGCCATCAGTGTCGACGGGGGGGGACGGTCTCCCCAGCATTTT.

This rearrangement joins TRBV5-4 to TRBJ1-2; 10 bases are shared with TRBD1. The CDR3 length is 16 residues. Germline V gives CDR1 SGHNT, CDR2 YYREEE (reference sequence). Trimming cost V 3 bases and J 0 bases; bases outside gene matches: 5. Here the CDR3 reads CASSSRDRGTNYGYTF. The CDR3 nucleotides are TGTGCCAGCAGCTCCAGGGACAGGGGCACTAACTATGGCTACACCTTC.

The chain joins TRBV6-1 to TRBJ2-1; a possible D gene is TRBD2 (5 bases). The germline gives CDR1 MNHNS, CDR2 SASEGT. The ends were cut back, 4 bases at V and 12 bases at J, with 16 bases in the middle. There are 13 residues in the CDR3. Here the CDR3 reads CASSATLGKRQFF. The CDR3 coding sequence is TGTGCCAGCAGTGCAACACTAGGGAAAAGGCAGTTCTTC.

This sequence joins TRBV27 and TRBJ1-2; 7 nucleotides agree with TRBD1. The CDR3 consists of 13 residues. CDR1 is MNHEY, CDR2 SMNVEV, per germline (reference sequence). V was pared by 5 bases and J by 7 bases, with 7 bases of the junction left unmatched. The CDR3 region has the DNA TGTGCCAGCAGTCCCGACAGGGATGCTGGCTACACCTTC. Translating gives CASSPDRDAGYTF.

Details on this clone: One end of the junction varies from germline; a read error may be responsible. The chain combines TRBV14 with TRBJ2-1; TRBD2 matches 8 bases. In germline, CDR1 is SGHDN, CDR2 FVKESK. The CDR3 extends over 11 amino acids. In DNA, the CDR3 is TGTGCCAGCAGCCAAGGGGGACTAGTCGTCTTC. Encoded protein: CASSQGGLVVF.

The chain joins TRBV11-1 to TRBJ2-1; D possibly corresponds to TRBD1 (5 bases). Germline assignment: CDR1 SGHAT and CDR2 FQDESV (reference sequence). V dropped 2 bases and J dropped 0 bases, with 11 bases sitting between them. The CDR3 is 16 residues long. CDR3 protein: CASSLRGFSSYNEQFF. The DNA for the CDR3 is TGTGCCAGCAGCTTAAGGGGCTTCAGCTCCTACAATGAGCAGTTCTTC.

The chain couples TRBV7-2 to TRBJ2-3; D is perhaps TRBD2 (6 bases). CDR3 length: 14 residues. Germline V gene data show CDR1 as SGHTA and CDR2 as FQGNSA. V dropped 4 bases and J dropped 2 bases, with 10 bases sitting between them. The CDR3 DNA is TGTGCCAGCAGCTACCGGGACTCCACAGATACGCAGTATTTT. It is translated as CASSYRDSTDTQYF. The full variable domain, completed using reference TRBV7-2 and TRBJ2-3, is GAGVSQSPSNKVTEKGKDVELRCDPISGHTALYWYRQSLGQGLEFLIYFQGNSAPDKSGLPSDRFSAERTGGSVSTLTIQRTQQEDSAVYLCASSYRDSTDTQYFGPGTRLTVL.

The chain has TRBV20-1 and TRBJ2-1; D remains unclear. Trimming left V 6 bases short and J 7 bases short, with 10 bases between. CDR1 is DFQATT and CDR2 is SNEGSKA in the germline V gene (reference sequence). CDR3 size: 11 residues. The CDR3 sequence is CSALRANEQFF. The CDR3 DNA reads TGCAGTGCCCTACGCGCTAATGAGCAGTTCTTC.